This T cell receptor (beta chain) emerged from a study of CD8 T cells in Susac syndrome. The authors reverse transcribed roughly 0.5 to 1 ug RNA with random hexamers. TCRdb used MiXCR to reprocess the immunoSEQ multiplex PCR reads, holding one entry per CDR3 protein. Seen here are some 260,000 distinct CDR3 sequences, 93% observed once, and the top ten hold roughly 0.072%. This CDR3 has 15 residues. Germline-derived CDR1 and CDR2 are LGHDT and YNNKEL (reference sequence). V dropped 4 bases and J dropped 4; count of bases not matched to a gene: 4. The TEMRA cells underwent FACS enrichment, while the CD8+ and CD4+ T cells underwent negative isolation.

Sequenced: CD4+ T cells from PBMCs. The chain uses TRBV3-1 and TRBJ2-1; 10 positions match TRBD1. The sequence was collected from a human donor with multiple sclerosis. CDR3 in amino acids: CASSRPGQGYNEQFF. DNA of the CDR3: TGTGCCAGCAGCCGCCCGGGACAGGGGTACAATGAGCAGTTCTTC.